This T cell receptor beta chain was observed in a study of cytomegalovirus exposure and HLA in healthy donors. As concerns this clone: Its target is unknown.

Findings and limits, study-wide: Investigators reported approximately 170 TCR beta chains as tied to cytomegalovirus. Later work found that TCR association rates differed between HLA loci; DRB1 had the most and HLA-C the fewest.

The CDR3 loop spans 12 amino acids. The V gene lost 4 bases and the J gene lost 2 bases, with 6 bases spanning the gap. CDR1 SGHRS and CDR2 YFSETQ come from the germline V gene. The PCR was carried out with 60 Vbeta primers and 13 Jbeta primers. Here immunoSEQ multiplex PCR was the method, and the copy in TCRdb shows in-frame clones only, minus some. The repertoire consists of under 150,000 clones, with about 84% occurring once and the leading ten covering roughly 6.2%. The chain employs TRBV5-1 and TRBJ2-5, with D possibly being TRBD1 (6 bases). Source material: PBMCs. The receptor's source is a woman aged 40 to 55 in good health and CMV-seropositive. The CDR3 sequence is CASSTGQETQYF. The CDR3 DNA reads TGCGCCAGCAGCACAGGGCAAGAGACCCAGTACTTC.